The 21 T cell receptor beta chains listed next were all sequenced from one sample in a study of blood T cell repertoires in COVID-19. Sequencing was performed with immunoSEQ multiplex PCR; in TCRdb, only in-frame clones are kept and a portion is missing. The data show tens of thousands of clones, with roughly three quarters seen just once and approximately 2.5% held by the top ten. The sequenced sample consisted of peripheral blood. All receptors come from a man in his 70s with COVID-19, enrolled during active disease.

The chain couples TRBV7-9 to TRBJ1-2, with TRBD1 identical over 10 bases. CDR3 length: 17 residues. Per the germline V gene, CDR1 is SEHNR and CDR2 is FQNEAQ (reference sequence). V lost 2 bases to trimming and J lost 2 bases; unmatched junction nucleotides: 8. DNA of the CDR3: TGTGCCAGCAGCTTATCGTTAGGGACAGGGGCCAACTATGGCTACACCTTC. Residues: CASSLSLGTGANYGYTF. Drawing the rest from reference TRBV7-9 and TRBJ1-2, the complete variable domain is DTGVSQNPRHKITKRGQNVTFRCDPISEHNRLYWYRQTLGQGPEFLTYFQNEAQLEKSRLLSDRFSAERPKGSFSTLEIQRTEQGDSAMYLCASSLSLGTGANYGYTFGSGTRLTVV.

CDR3 DNA: TGCGCCAGCAGCTACGTCCGGGGGGGTACTGAAGCTTTCTTT. Amino acid sequence: CASSYVRGGTEAFF. This chain uses TRBV5-1 with TRBJ1-1; the D gene is possibly TRBD1 (5 bases). This CDR3 is built from 14 residues. Looked up from germline, CDR1 is SGHRS and CDR2 is YFSETQ. V was trimmed by 3 bases and J by 5 bases, leaving 14 bases between them.

Here the CDR3 reads CASSLVGGLATETQYF. The CDR3, as DNA: TGCGCCAGCAGCTTGGTAGGTGGACTAGCGACAGAGACCCAGTACTTC. This chain connects TRBV5-1 to TRBJ2-5; 9 nucleotides line up with TRBD2. After removal of 0 bases from V and 4 bases from J, the junction contained 7 bases not matched to a gene. This CDR3 has 16 residues. Germline CDR1 and CDR2: SGHRS and YFSETQ.

The chain joins TRBV6-2 or TRBV6-3 to TRBJ2-7, with D perhaps TRBD2 (5 bases). Germline assignment: CDR1 MNHEY and CDR2 SVGEGT. Between the trimmed V and J ends, which lost 1 base and 3 bases, there was a span of 16 bases. The CDR3 contains 16 residues. CDR3 bases: TGTGCCAGCAGTTACTTGAGCGGACGCCCGTTCTACGAGCAGTACTTC. It encodes CASSYLSGRPFYEQYF.

V gene TRBV24-1 combines with J gene TRBJ2-5, with D hard to call. The CDR3 length is 16 residues. Trimming took off 0 bases at V and 5 bases at J, with 15 bases between the two ends. Germline lookup yields CDR1 KGHDR and CDR2 SFDVKD. The CDR3 coding sequence is TGTGCCACCAGTGATTTGAGTCTAATCGAACCGGAGACCCAGTACTTC. This gives the protein CATSDLSLIEPETQYF.

V and J are TRBV9 and TRBJ2-3; 7 bases map to TRBD1. V lost 10 bases to trimming and J lost 0 bases; unmatched junction nucleotides: 5. The germline V gene encodes CDR1 SGDLS and CDR2 YYNGEE. This CDR3 is 13 amino acids long. In nucleotides, the CDR3 is TGTGCCTCCCGGGACAGAAGCACAGATACGCAGTATTTT. Its protein product is CASRDRSTDTQYF. Drawing the rest from reference TRBV9 and TRBJ2-3, the complete variable domain is DSGVTQTPKHLITATGQRVTLRCSPRSGDLSVYWYQQSLDQGLQFLIQYYNGEERAKGNILERFSAQQFPDLHSELNLSSLELGDSALYFCASRDRSTDTQYFGPGTRLTVL.

The chain carries TRBV3-1 (or the pseudogene TRBV3-2) and TRBJ2-1; D remains ambiguous. V was pared by 2 bases and J by 0 bases, with 8 bases between. This CDR3 region has 15 residues. The germline V gene encodes CDR1 LGHDT and CDR2 YNNKEL (reference sequence). The CDR3 region has the DNA TGTGCCAGCAGCCAACAGGTGAGCTCCTACAATGAGCAGTTCTTC. Protein product: CASSQQVSSYNEQFF.

The V call is TRBV7-3, the J call TRBJ2-3, with 8 bases identical to TRBD2. The trim removed 5 bases at V and 10 bases at J, leaving 14 bases unmatched. The CDR3 contains 15 residues. Per germline, CDR1 SGHTA and CDR2 FQGTGA. The chain's CDR3 is CASSPQDSGRPAQYF. The DNA for the CDR3 is TGTGCCAGCAGCCCCCAAGACAGCGGGAGACCAGCGCAGTATTTT.

This sequence joins TRBV5-4 and TRBJ2-3; 10 nucleotides align to TRBD2. V shed 3 bases and J 3 bases; nucleotides not matched to a gene: 4. The CDR3 has 15 amino acids. The germline CDR1 and CDR2 sequences are SGHNT and YYREEE (reference sequence). CDR3: CASSYLAGETDTQYF. The CDR3 bases are TGTGCCAGCAGCTATCTAGCGGGAGAAACAGATACGCAGTATTTT. Complete variable domain (other parts from reference TRBV5-4 and TRBJ2-3): ETGVTQSPTHLIKTRGQQVTLRCSSQSGHNTVSWYQQALGQGPQFIFQYYREEENGRGNFPPRFSGLQFPNYSSELNVNALELDDSALYLCASSYLAGETDTQYFGPGTRLTVL.

The chain combines TRBV14 with TRBJ1-2; 10 bases are a match to TRBD1. V shed 4 bases, J shed 4 bases, and the junction held 6 bases outside the gene matches. Germline V gene data show CDR1 as SGHDN and CDR2 as FVKESK. The CDR3 consists of 15 residues. DNA for the CDR3: TGTGCCAGCAGCCGACAGGGGGCTGAGTTCTATGGCTACACCTTC. Amino acids: CASSRQGAEFYGYTF.

The chain joins TRBV5-1 to TRBJ2-1; 7 nucleotides agree with TRBD2. The CDR3 loop spans 15 amino acids. The germline V gene has CDR1 SGHRS and CDR2 YFSETQ. Trimming cost V 0 bases and J 4 bases; bases outside gene matches: 4. This CDR3 is CASSLELAPYNEQFF. DNA of the CDR3: TGCGCCAGCAGCTTGGAACTAGCGCCTTACAATGAGCAGTTCTTC. Full variable domain (outside the CDR3, taken from reference TRBV5-1 and TRBJ2-1): KAGVTQTPRYLIKTRGQQVTLSCSPISGHRSVSWYQQTPGQGLQFLFEYFSETQRNKGNFPGRFSGRQFSNSRSEMNVSTLELGDSALYLCASSLELAPYNEQFFGPGTRLTVL.

This chain joins TRBV7-3 and TRBJ2-2; 11 bases fit TRBD2. This CDR3 spans 16 amino acids. CDR1 is SGHTA, CDR2 FQGTGA, per germline. V gave up 4 bases and J gave up 6 bases; unmatched junction bases: 7. The CDR3 protein is CASSYLAGGSAGELFF. The CDR3 region has the DNA TGTGCCAGCAGCTATCTAGCGGGAGGTTCAGCCGGGGAGCTGTTTTTT.

This clone was found a few times. The chain couples TRBV5-4 to TRBJ2-5; no definite D call. The germline V and J ends were trimmed by 4 bases and 1 base, with 20 bases remaining between them. Germline V gives CDR1 SGHNT, CDR2 YYREEE (reference sequence). This CDR3 comprises 17 residues. CDR3: CASSPLLTTTIQETQYF. The CDR3 DNA sequence: TGTGCCAGCAGCCCATTATTGACGACAACCATCCAAGAGACCCAGTACTTC.

The V and J genes are TRBV20-1 and TRBJ1-2, with 7 bases identical to TRBD1. The V gene's germline CDR1 is DFQATT and CDR2 SNEGSKA (reference sequence). CDR3 length equals 11 residues. With V trimmed by 5 bases and J by 13 bases, 10 bases remained unmatched. CDR3 coding DNA: TGCAGTGCTTCCCAGACCGGGACAGCCACCTTC. Protein sequence: CSASQTGTATF.

The chain combines TRBV27 with TRBJ2-7, with 7 bases that match TRBD1. The V segment lost 5 bases and the J segment 0 bases; nucleotides outside the gene matches: 7. Germline CDR1 MNHEY, CDR2 SMNVEV (reference sequence). The CDR3 consists of 15 residues. CDR3 protein: CASSPHGQVSYEQYF. The CDR3, as DNA: TGTGCCAGCAGTCCGCACGGACAGGTCTCCTACGAGCAGTACTTC.

This clone showed up just once. The chain is built from TRBV6-5 and TRBJ2-5, with 10 bases identical to TRBD2. CDR1 is MNHEY, CDR2 SVGAGI, per germline. V gave up 5 bases and J gave up 5 bases; unmatched junction bases: 8. The CDR3 covers 15 residues. The CDR3 is CASSPRLAGDETQYF. The CDR3 DNA sequence: TGTGCCAGCAGTCCCCGACTAGCGGGTGACGAGACCCAGTACTTC.

The chain joins TRBV27 to TRBJ1-1; D not certain. V was clipped by 1 base and J by 5 bases, with 11 bases between them. Germline CDR1 and CDR2: MNHEY and SMNVEV (reference sequence). The CDR3 contains 14 residues. The CDR3 is CASSLFRVGTEAFF. CDR3 DNA sequence: TGTGCCAGCAGTTTATTTCGGGTTGGGACTGAAGCTTTCTTT.

The chain has TRBV5-4 and TRBJ2-1; the D gene is possibly TRBD2 (5 bases). CDR1 and CDR2 (germline): SGHNT, YYREEE (reference sequence). The CDR3 covers 14 residues. Trimming removed 0 bases from V and 5 bases from J, with 9 bases in between. In nucleotides, the CDR3 is TGTGCCAGCAGCTTGGATCTAGCAAACAATGAGCAGTTCTTC. The encoded protein is CASSLDLANNEQFF. Complete variable domain (other parts from reference TRBV5-4 and TRBJ2-1): ETGVTQSPTHLIKTRGQQVTLRCSSQSGHNTVSWYQQALGQGPQFIFQYYREEENGRGNFPPRFSGLQFPNYSSELNVNALELDDSALYLCASSLDLANNEQFFGPGTRLTVL.

The chain carries TRBV7-2 and TRBJ1-6; 7 bases line up with TRBD1. V lost 4 bases, J lost 4 bases, and 10 bases stayed unmatched. The CDR3 sequence is 17 residues long. Per germline, CDR1 SGHTA and CDR2 FQGNSA. CDR3 bases: TGTGCCAGCAGCTCCCCAGGGGGTGCACGGTATAATTCACCCCTCCACTTT. Amino acids: CASSSPGGARYNSPLHF.

V usage is TRBV27 and J usage is TRBJ1-1; 7 bases agree with TRBD1. CDR3 length: 13 amino acids. Looked up from germline, CDR1 is MNHEY and CDR2 is SMNVEV (reference sequence). V gave up 5 bases and J gave up 5 bases; unmatched junction bases: 5. The CDR3 DNA is TGTGCCAGCAGTGTACAGGGGTGGACTGAAGCTTTCTTT. Its translation is CASSVQGWTEAFF.

This clone was seen just once. The chain links TRBV7-2 to TRBJ1-5; tentatively, D is TRBD1 (5 bases). Germline CDR1 is SGHTA and CDR2 is FQGNSA. The V gene lost 1 base and the J gene lost 3 bases, with 10 bases spanning the gap. The CDR3 loop spans 15 amino acids. For the CDR3, the DNA is TGTGCCAGCAGCTTAGTAGGGGTAAACAATCAGCCCCAGCATTTT. Protein sequence: CASSLVGVNNQPQHF. Variable domain in full (rest from reference TRBV7-2 and TRBJ1-5): GAGVSQSPSNKVTEKGKDVELRCDPISGHTALYWYRQSLGQGLEFLIYFQGNSAPDKSGLPSDRFSAERTGGSVSTLTIQRTQQEDSAVYLCASSLVGVNNQPQHFGDGTRLSIL.